These T cell receptor beta chains were read from a single sample in a study of blood T cell repertoires in COVID-19. This table comes from immunoSEQ multiplex PCR, and its TCRdb copy is limited to in-frame clones, with some not included. Found here are roughly 190,000 clones, about 77% of them singletons; the top ten hold about a sixth. The sequenced sample consisted of PBMCs or T cells enriched from blood (not recorded which). These receptors were obtained from a woman in her forties or fifties with acute COVID-19. CDR3s include the opening cysteine and the closing phenylalanine or tryptophan. The D gene is left open where the match is weak. Some rows mark clone size as missing; the rest say once, few, many or name a class of expanded clone.

j_gene: TRBJ2-3
v_gene: TRBV29-1
d_gene: TRBD1
abundance: NA
CDR3aa: CSVEPYSGTGLTDTQYF
CDR3nt: TGCAGCGTTGAACCTTACTCCGGGACAGGACTCACAGATACGCAGTATTTT

j_gene: TRBJ1-2
v_gene: TRBV29-1
d_gene: NA
abundance: NA
CDR3aa: CSVAGDYGYTF
CDR3nt: TGCAGCGTTGCAGGTGACTATGGCTACACCTTC

j_gene: TRBJ2-3
v_gene: TRBV28
d_gene: TRBD2
abundance: few
CDR3aa: CASSLWGGRADTQYF
CDR3nt: TGTGCCAGCAGTTTGTGGGGGGGGAGGGCAGATACGCAGTATTTT

j_gene: TRBJ1-3
v_gene: TRBV3-1/TRBV3-2
d_gene: NA
abundance: NA
CDR3aa: CASSRGGSGGSGNTIYF
CDR3nt: TGTGCCAGCAGCCGCGGGGGTTCGGGTGGATCGGGAAACACCATATATTTT

j_gene: TRBJ1-5
v_gene: TRBV29-1
d_gene: TRBD1
abundance: NA
CDR3aa: CSAATGGGNQPQHF
CDR3nt: TGCAGCGCCGCGACAGGGGGCGGCAATCAGCCCCAGCATTTT

j_gene: TRBJ1-6
v_gene: TRBV2
d_gene: TRBD1
abundance: NA
CDR3aa: CASRSGTGNSPLHF
CDR3nt: TGTGCCAGCAGGTCCGGGACAGGGAATTCACCCCTCCACTTT

j_gene: TRBJ2-3
v_gene: TRBV7-3
d_gene: TRBD1
abundance: NA
CDR3aa: CASSSGQVTDTQYF
CDR3nt: TGTGCCAGCAGCTCGGGACAGGTTACAGATACGCAGTATTTT

j_gene: TRBJ2-3
v_gene: TRBV4-1
d_gene: TRBD2
abundance: NA
CDR3aa: CASKPGPSGAFTDTQYF
CDR3nt: TGCGCCAGCAAACCGGGCCCTAGCGGGGCTTTCACAGATACGCAGTATTTT

j_gene: TRBJ1-6
v_gene: TRBV27
d_gene: TRBD1
abundance: few
CDR3aa: CASSAGQGRSGSPLHF
CDR3nt: TGTGCCAGCAGTGCCGGACAGGGTCGAAGTGGTTCACCCCTCCACTTT

j_gene: TRBJ2-1
v_gene: TRBV7-3
d_gene: TRBD2
abundance: NA
CDR3aa: CASSLQAGGNNEQFF
CDR3nt: TGTGCCAGCAGCTTACAAGCGGGGGGGAACAATGAGCAGTTCTTC

j_gene: TRBJ2-1
v_gene: TRBV7-6
d_gene: TRBD2
abundance: NA
CDR3aa: CASSSLSGGDYNEQFF
CDR3nt: TGTGCCAGCAGCTCACTGAGCGGGGGGGATTACAATGAGCAGTTCTTC

j_gene: TRBJ2-2
v_gene: TRBV6-1
d_gene: NA
abundance: NA
CDR3aa: CASSEMDIRGRELFF
CDR3nt: TGTGCCAGCAGTGAAATGGACATAAGAGGCCGGGAGCTGTTTTTT

j_gene: TRBJ1-2
v_gene: TRBV3-1/TRBV3-2
d_gene: NA
abundance: NA
CDR3aa: CASSQGGGRLGYTF
CDR3nt: TGTGCCAGCAGCCAAGGGGGCGGCAGGCTGGGCTACACCTTC

j_gene: TRBJ1-5
v_gene: TRBV6-5
d_gene: TRBD1
abundance: NA
CDR3aa: CASSTGQGGQPQHF
CDR3nt: TGTGCCAGCAGTACAGGACAGGGGGGTCAGCCCCAGCATTTT

j_gene: TRBJ2-5
v_gene: TRBV7-2
d_gene: TRBD2
abundance: NA
CDR3aa: CASSLNGGAAETQYF
CDR3nt: TGTGCCAGCAGCTTAAACGGGGGGGCGGCAGAGACCCAGTACTTC

j_gene: TRBJ1-5
v_gene: TRBV5-5
d_gene: TRBD1
abundance: NA
CDR3aa: CASSSGTGSNQPQHF
CDR3nt: TGTGCCAGCAGCTCCGGGACAGGTAGCAATCAGCCCCAGCATTTT

j_gene: TRBJ1-2
v_gene: TRBV6-2/TRBV6-3
d_gene: TRBD1
abundance: NA
CDR3aa: CASSSRTGPETF
CDR3nt: TGTGCCAGCAGTTCCCGGACAGGGCCTGAGACCTTC

j_gene: TRBJ1-2
v_gene: TRBV6-5
d_gene: NA
abundance: NA
CDR3aa: CASSYKGANYGYTF
CDR3nt: TGTGCCAGCAGTTATAAGGGAGCTAACTATGGCTACACCTTC

j_gene: TRBJ2-6
v_gene: TRBV23-1
d_gene: NA
abundance: NA
CDR3aa: CASSPSLWANVLTF
CDR3nt: TGCGCCAGCAGTCCCTCACTCTGGGCCAACGTCCTGACTTTC

j_gene: TRBJ1-2
v_gene: TRBV28
d_gene: NA
abundance: NA
CDR3aa: CASIQSGSPNYGYTF
CDR3nt: TGTGCCAGCATCCAATCCGGGTCCCCAAACTATGGCTACACCTTC

j_gene: TRBJ1-1
v_gene: TRBV2
d_gene: TRBD1
abundance: NA
CDR3aa: CASRPDGTGRTEAFF
CDR3nt: TGTGCCAGCAGACCTGATGGGACAGGGAGGACTGAAGCTTTCTTT

j_gene: TRBJ2-2
v_gene: TRBV27
d_gene: NA
abundance: NA
CDR3aa: CASSLAGATGELFF
CDR3nt: TGTGCCAGCAGTTTAGCGGGGGCCACCGGGGAGCTGTTTTTT

j_gene: TRBJ1-2
v_gene: TRBV29-1
d_gene: NA
abundance: NA
CDR3aa: CSVEESAGINGYTF
CDR3nt: TGCAGCGTTGAAGAATCGGCAGGGATCAATGGCTACACCTTC

j_gene: TRBJ1-3
v_gene: TRBV28
d_gene: NA
abundance: NA
CDR3aa: CASSETYSGNTIYF
CDR3nt: TGTGCCAGCAGTGAGACATACTCGGGAAACACCATATATTTT

j_gene: TRBJ2-3
v_gene: TRBV4-1
d_gene: TRBD2
abundance: NA
CDR3aa: CASSQGTSGGTDTQYF
CDR3nt: TGCGCCAGCAGCCAAGGGACTAGCGGGGGCACAGATACGCAGTATTTT

j_gene: TRBJ1-4
v_gene: TRBV4-3
d_gene: TRBD1
abundance: NA
CDR3aa: CASSQNAGTGGKLFF
CDR3nt: TGCGCCAGCAGCCAAAATGCGGGGACAGGGGGAAAACTGTTTTTT

j_gene: TRBJ2-5
v_gene: TRBV9
d_gene: TRBD2
abundance: NA
CDR3aa: CASSPASSGGETQYF
CDR3nt: TGTGCCAGCAGCCCAGCTTCTAGCGGCGGTGAGACCCAGTACTTC

j_gene: TRBJ1-5
v_gene: TRBV5-1
d_gene: NA
abundance: NA
CDR3aa: CASSLELGSQPQHF
CDR3nt: TGCGCCAGCAGCTTGGAGCTGGGGAGTCAGCCCCAGCATTTT

j_gene: TRBJ1-4
v_gene: TRBV10-3
d_gene: NA
abundance: once
CDR3aa: CAIKQRTNEKLFF
CDR3nt: TGTGCCATCAAACAGAGAACTAATGAAAAACTGTTTTTT

j_gene: TRBJ1-1
v_gene: TRBV20-1
d_gene: NA
abundance: NA
CDR3aa: CSLGRTEAFF
CDR3nt: TGCAGCCTTGGCAGGACTGAAGCTTTCTTT

j_gene: TRBJ1-1
v_gene: TRBV4-3
d_gene: NA
abundance: once
CDR3aa: CASSQDRYTEAFF
CDR3nt: TGCGCCAGCAGCCAAGACAGATACACTGAAGCTTTCTTT